Following are 2 T cell receptor beta chains from one sample sequenced in a study of identical twins. One entry per CDR3 protein, called by TCRdb with MiXCR from the 5' RACE reads. The table records 200,000 to 250,000 distinct CDR3 sequences, 10% to 15% of them present only once. This sample was shared with a second study, whose subject was yellow fever vaccine responses in identical twins.

Sequencing input: memory (CD45RO+) T cells sorted from blood. All receptors come from a woman aged 18-35 years in good health.

This clonotype was seen more than once but under ten times. The chain couples TRBV12-3 or TRBV12-4 to TRBJ1-5; D might be TRBD1 (5 bases). The CDR3 sequence is 15 residues long. The ends were cut back, 4 bases at V and 3 bases at J, with 13 bases in the middle. The chain's CDR3 is CASSWGSGPNQPQHF. CDR3 nucleotides: TGTGCCAGCAGTTGGGGGTCGGGTCCCAATCAGCCCCAGCATTTT.

This clonotype was seen a few times. The rearrangement uses TRBV28 and TRBJ2-1, with 7 bases aligning to TRBD2. Germline V lookup: CDR1 MDHEN, CDR2 SYDVKM. V shed 6 bases and J 3 bases; nucleotides not matched to a gene: 14. The CDR3 consists of 17 residues. DNA for the CDR3: TGTGCCAGCAGATCAACCATCGGACTAGACGGCTACAATGAGCAGTTCTTC. This codes for CASRSTIGLDGYNEQFF.